This record covers a single T cell receptor (beta chain). Its antigen is unidentified. These data belong to a study of cytomegalovirus exposure and HLA in healthy donors. Study-level points and caveats: In a later analysis, TCR beta V- and J-gene trimming showed a link to a missense DCLRE1C variant.

PCR was performed using 60 Vbeta and 13 Jbeta primers. Sequenced by immunoSEQ multiplex PCR; TCRdb stores in-frame clones only, minus some. The data show tens of thousands of clones, with about 72% seen just once and approximately 25% held by the top ten. CDR3 size: 15 residues. V lost 5 bases to trimming and J lost 5 bases; unmatched junction nucleotides: 8. Germline V gene lookup returns CDR1 MNHEY and CDR2 SMNVEV (reference sequence). The source is a man aged 50 to 60 in good health and CMV-seropositive. The chain couples TRBV27 to TRBJ2-1, with 8 bases identical to TRBD1. Specimen: PBMCs. Here the CDR3 reads CASSLRTGWDNEQFF. The CDR3 coding sequence is TGTGCCAGCAGTCTTAGGACAGGGTGGGACAATGAGCAGTTCTTC.